The rows below give T cell receptor beta chains drawn from one sample of a study of PD-L1 blockade in urothelial cancer. Method: immunoSEQ multiplex PCR; TCRdb's copy keeps in-frame clones and lacks some. The sample carries 90,000 to 130,000 clones, less than 95% recorded once. The sequencing used PBMCs, collected around atezolizumab (anti-PD-L1) treatment. The receptors here all came from a man between 60 and 75 years old with urothelial cancer. Both conserved end residues are part of each CDR3. Fields, in order: clone size, J gene, D gene, V gene, CDR3 protein, CDR3 DNA. The D gene is left open where the match is weak. Clone size is not always given. Where it is, it says once, few, many or a class for expanded clones.

abundance: -; j_gene: TRBJ2-5; d_gene: TRBD2; v_gene: TRBV10-2; CDR3aa: CASSASGTTQETQYF; CDR3nt: TGCGCCAGCAGTGCCTCCGGGACTACCCAAGAGACCCAGTACTTC
abundance: -; j_gene: TRBJ2-3; d_gene: -; v_gene: TRBV7-2; CDR3aa: CASSFMGGTDTQYF; CDR3nt: TGTGCCAGCAGCTTTATGGGGGGAACAGATACGCAGTATTTT
abundance: -; j_gene: TRBJ2-5; d_gene: -; v_gene: TRBV2; CDR3aa: CANRLYQETQYF; CDR3nt: TGTGCCAACCGACTCTACCAAGAGACCCAGTACTTC
abundance: -; j_gene: TRBJ2-3; d_gene: TRBD1; v_gene: TRBV10-2; CDR3aa: CASTEGQDKNTQYF; CDR3nt: TGCGCCAGCACCGAGGGACAGGATAAGAATACGCAGTATTTT
abundance: -; j_gene: TRBJ2-3; d_gene: -; v_gene: TRBV6-5; CDR3aa: CASSRSGVSTDTQYF; CDR3nt: TGTGCCAGCAGTCGGTCGGGGGTCAGCACAGATACGCAGTATTTT
abundance: -; j_gene: TRBJ1-1; d_gene: TRBD1; v_gene: TRBV6-5; CDR3aa: CASSYSLDRGSSEAFF; CDR3nt: TGTGCCAGCAGTTACTCGTTGGACAGGGGGAGCTCTGAAGCTTTCTTT
abundance: -; j_gene: TRBJ1-3; d_gene: -; v_gene: TRBV2; CDR3aa: CASIAAISGNTIYF; CDR3nt: TGTGCCAGCATAGCGGCCATCTCTGGAAACACCATATATTTT
abundance: -; j_gene: TRBJ2-7; d_gene: TRBD1; v_gene: TRBV5-1; CDR3aa: CASSYGQGYEQYF; CDR3nt: TGCGCCAGCAGCTACGGACAGGGATACGAGCAGTACTTC
abundance: -; j_gene: TRBJ2-3; d_gene: -; v_gene: TRBV10-1; CDR3aa: CASSDSASTDTQYF; CDR3nt: TGCGCCAGCAGTGACAGCGCTAGCACAGATACGCAGTATTTT
abundance: -; j_gene: TRBJ2-2; d_gene: TRBD1; v_gene: TRBV5-1; CDR3aa: CASSLEGATGELFF; CDR3nt: TGCGCCAGCAGCTTGGAGGGGGCCACCGGGGAGCTGTTTTTT
abundance: -; j_gene: TRBJ2-5; d_gene: -; v_gene: TRBV7-2; CDR3aa: CASSLDDLAAAETQYF; CDR3nt: TGTGCCAGCAGCTTAGACGATTTAGCGGCGGCGGAGACCCAGTACTTC
abundance: -; j_gene: TRBJ2-3; d_gene: TRBD2; v_gene: TRBV2; CDR3aa: CASNWRGRDTQYF; CDR3nt: TGTGCCAGCAATTGGCGGGGGAGAGATACGCAGTATTTT
abundance: -; j_gene: TRBJ1-1; d_gene: -; v_gene: TRBV5-6; CDR3aa: CASSLGHSINTEAFF; CDR3nt: TGTGCCAGCAGCTTGGGGCACAGTATTAACACTGAAGCTTTCTTT
abundance: once; j_gene: TRBJ2-7; d_gene: TRBD1; v_gene: TRBV2; CDR3aa: CASSGQTGAYEQYF; CDR3nt: TGTGCCAGCAGTGGTCAGACAGGGGCCTACGAGCAGTACTTC
abundance: -; j_gene: TRBJ1-5; d_gene: -; v_gene: TRBV4-2; CDR3aa: CASSQGQQLYQPQHF; CDR3nt: TGTGCCAGCAGCCAAGGACAGCAACTCTATCAGCCCCAGCATTTT
abundance: -; j_gene: TRBJ2-3; d_gene: -; v_gene: TRBV29-1; CDR3aa: CSVEVAGTDTQYF; CDR3nt: TGCAGCGTTGAGGTGGCTGGCACAGATACGCAGTATTTT
abundance: once; j_gene: TRBJ2-5; d_gene: -; v_gene: TRBV4-2; CDR3aa: CASSQASGGAETQYF; CDR3nt: TGTGCCAGCAGCCAGGCATCGGGGGGCGCAGAGACCCAGTACTTC
abundance: once; j_gene: TRBJ2-5; d_gene: -; v_gene: TRBV27; CDR3aa: CASSVLGRQETQYF; CDR3nt: TGTGCCAGCAGTGTTTTGGGGCGACAAGAGACCCAGTACTTC
abundance: -; j_gene: TRBJ2-7; d_gene: TRBD2; v_gene: TRBV10-3; CDR3aa: CAISEGTSLSEQYF; CDR3nt: TGTGCCATCAGTGAGGGGACTAGCTTGAGCGAGCAGTACTTC
abundance: -; j_gene: TRBJ2-7; d_gene: TRBD2; v_gene: TRBV5-4; CDR3aa: CASSSKTSIHEQYF; CDR3nt: TGTGCCAGCAGCTCCAAGACTAGCATCCACGAGCAGTACTTC
abundance: -; j_gene: TRBJ1-4; d_gene: -; v_gene: TRBV2; CDR3aa: CASHYSATNEKLFF; CDR3nt: TGTGCCAGTCATTACAGTGCAACTAATGAAAAACTGTTTTTT
abundance: -; j_gene: TRBJ2-7; d_gene: -; v_gene: TRBV7-9; CDR3aa: CASSLLYEQYF; CDR3nt: TGTGCCAGCAGCTTACTGTACGAGCAGTACTTC
abundance: -; j_gene: TRBJ2-5; d_gene: TRBD1; v_gene: TRBV5-1; CDR3aa: CASSLRTGDSRETQYF; CDR3nt: TGCGCCAGCAGCTTGAGGACAGGGGATAGTCGGGAGACCCAGTACTTC
abundance: -; j_gene: TRBJ1-4; d_gene: -; v_gene: TRBV18; CDR3aa: CASSLGGATNEKLFF; CDR3nt: TGTGCCAGCTCACTCGGAGGTGCAACTAATGAAAAACTGTTTTTT
abundance: -; j_gene: TRBJ2-1; d_gene: TRBD2; v_gene: TRBV4-1; CDR3aa: CASSQNSGDSYNEQFF; CDR3nt: TGCGCCAGCAGCCAAAATAGCGGGGACTCCTACAATGAGCAGTTCTTC
abundance: -; j_gene: TRBJ1-3; d_gene: -; v_gene: TRBV25-1; CDR3aa: CASSEYMRGSGNTIYF; CDR3nt: TGTGCCAGCAGTGAATATATGAGGGGGAGTGGGAACACCATATATTTT
abundance: -; j_gene: TRBJ2-7; d_gene: TRBD2; v_gene: TRBV7-2; CDR3aa: CASSFYTSGVFGDEQYF; CDR3nt: TGTGCCAGCAGCTTCTACACTAGCGGGGTCTTTGGGGACGAGCAGTACTTC
abundance: -; j_gene: TRBJ2-5; d_gene: TRBD2; v_gene: TRBV5-1; CDR3aa: CASSSLAGAETQYF; CDR3nt: TGCGCCAGCAGTTCTCTAGCGGGAGCGGAGACCCAGTACTTC
abundance: -; j_gene: TRBJ1-3; d_gene: TRBD1; v_gene: TRBV2; CDR3aa: CASSGDRGRFAGNTIYF; CDR3nt: TGTGCCAGCAGTGGGGACAGGGGGCGATTCGCTGGAAACACCATATATTTT
abundance: -; j_gene: TRBJ2-6; d_gene: -; v_gene: TRBV7-9; CDR3aa: CASSLPGIKGANVLTF; CDR3nt: TGTGCCAGCAGCTTGCCAGGCATCAAGGGGGCCAACGTCCTGACTTTC
abundance: -; j_gene: TRBJ1-4; d_gene: -; v_gene: TRBV5-1; CDR3aa: CASSGGRRQSNEKLFF; CDR3nt: TGCGCCAGCAGCGGGGGCCGCAGGCAGAGTAATGAAAAACTGTTTTTT
abundance: -; j_gene: TRBJ2-3; d_gene: -; v_gene: TRBV6-5; CDR3aa: CASLKGPRDTQYF; CDR3nt: TGTGCCAGCCTCAAGGGGCCCAGAGATACGCAGTATTTT
abundance: -; j_gene: TRBJ2-2; d_gene: -; v_gene: TRBV5-1; CDR3aa: CASSLEETNTGELFF; CDR3nt: TGCGCCAGCAGCTTGGAGGAGACGAACACCGGGGAGCTGTTTTTT
abundance: -; j_gene: TRBJ2-2; d_gene: TRBD1; v_gene: TRBV19; CDR3aa: CASSIGKGTGGTGELFF; CDR3nt: TGTGCCAGTAGTATCGGAAAAGGGACAGGAGGGACCGGGGAGCTGTTTTTT
abundance: -; j_gene: TRBJ1-1; d_gene: -; v_gene: TRBV6-5; CDR3aa: CASSYPAGVAAFF; CDR3nt: TGTGCCAGCAGTTACCCTGCCGGGGTGGCAGCTTTCTTT
abundance: -; j_gene: TRBJ2-7; d_gene: TRBD2; v_gene: TRBV28; CDR3aa: CASRPPGAGGPVGLYEQYF; CDR3nt: TGTGCCAGCAGACCGCCTGGGGCGGGAGGGCCTGTAGGGCTTTACGAGCAGTACTTC
abundance: -; j_gene: TRBJ2-7; d_gene: -; v_gene: TRBV9; CDR3aa: CASSPARSEQYF; CDR3nt: TGTGCCAGCAGCCCCGCGCGCTCCGAGCAGTACTTC
abundance: -; j_gene: TRBJ2-7; d_gene: -; v_gene: TRBV6-5; CDR3aa: CASRKNRWAYEQYF; CDR3nt: TGTGCCAGCAGGAAGAACAGATGGGCCTACGAGCAGTACTTC
abundance: -; j_gene: TRBJ2-7; d_gene: -; v_gene: TRBV14; CDR3aa: CASSQGNPRVPYEQYF; CDR3nt: TGTGCCAGCAGCCAAGGTAACCCCAGGGTTCCCTACGAGCAGTACTTC
abundance: -; j_gene: TRBJ2-2; d_gene: TRBD1; v_gene: TRBV19; CDR3aa: CASRLTGVANTGELFF; CDR3nt: TGTGCCAGTAGGCTTACAGGGGTTGCAAACACCGGGGAGCTGTTTTTT
abundance: -; j_gene: TRBJ2-2; d_gene: -; v_gene: TRBV9; CDR3aa: CASSVDRGSSELFF; CDR3nt: TGTGCCAGCAGCGTAGATCGGGGGTCAAGTGAGCTGTTTTTT
abundance: -; j_gene: TRBJ1-4; d_gene: -; v_gene: TRBV6-5; CDR3aa: CASSYSSTTNEKLFF; CDR3nt: TGTGCCAGCAGTTACTCTTCAACAACTAATGAAAAACTGTTTTTT